The 21 T cell receptor beta chains given below trace back to one sample, sequenced in a study of OX40 agonist ivuxolimab in advanced cancers. Here immunoSEQ multiplex PCR was the method, and the copy in TCRdb shows in-frame clones only, minus some. The data show 50,000 to 55,000 clones, around 91% seen once. This specimen was CD4+ or CD8+ T cells sorted from blood, taken in a trial of the OX40 agonist ivuxolimab. The origin of the receptors is an adult with an advanced solid tumor such as melanoma, head and neck, liver or kidney cancer.

This sequence joins TRBV18 and TRBJ2-1; a weak D match, TRBD1 (5 bases). Trimming took off 4 bases at V and 7 bases at J, with 8 bases between the two ends. The germline gives CDR1 KGHSH, CDR2 LQKENI. This CDR3 comprises 12 residues. In DNA, the CDR3 is TGTGCCAGCTCACAGACAGTTAATGAGCAGTTCTTC. The encoded protein is CASSQTVNEQFF.

The CDR3 region is CASSLGTASYNEQFF. The CDR3 DNA reads TGTGCCAGCAGCTTAGGGACAGCTTCCTACAATGAGCAGTTCTTC. The chain uses TRBV7-6 and TRBJ2-1; possible D gene TRBD1, 6 bases. The CDR3 covers 15 residues. Trimming pared 1 base from V and 1 base from J, leaving 8 bases between. Germline V lookup: CDR1 SGHVS, CDR2 FNYEAQ. Full variable domain (outside the CDR3, taken from reference TRBV7-6 and TRBJ2-1): GAGVSQSPRYKVTKRGQDVALRCDPISGHVSLYWYRQALGQGPEFLTYFNYEAQQDKSGLPNDRFSAERPEGSISTLTIQRTEQRDSAMYRCASSLGTASYNEQFFGPGTRLTVL.

V and J are TRBV15 and TRBJ2-7; D gene uncertain. Trimming stripped 3 bases from V and 2 bases from J, with 8 bases between. The germline CDR1 and CDR2 sequences are LNHNV and YYDKDF (reference sequence). CDR3 size: 13 residues. The CDR3 loop is CATSRDTAYEQYF. As DNA, the CDR3 is TGTGCCACCAGCAGGGATACCGCCTACGAGCAGTACTTC. Full variable domain (remainder filled in from reference TRBV15 and TRBJ2-7): DAMVIQNPRYQVTQFGKPVTLSCSQTLNHNVMYWYQQKSSQAPKLLFHYYDKDFNNEADTPDNFQSRRPNTSFCFLDIRSPGLGDTAMYLCATSRDTAYEQYFGPGTRLTVT.

This chain uses TRBV9 with TRBJ1-3, with a possible D match to TRBD1 (5 bases). Per the germline V gene, CDR1 is SGDLS and CDR2 is YYNGEE. V was cut by 3 bases and J by 0 bases, with 13 bases left in between. The CDR3 totals 16 residues. This CDR3 is CASSDLTGASGNTIYF. The CDR3 DNA reads TGTGCCAGCAGCGACCTCACAGGAGCCTCTGGAAACACCATATATTTT.

The CDR3 loop reads CAWSVDRTGRVNEQFF. The CDR3 DNA follows: TGTGCCTGGAGTGTAGATCGGACAGGGCGGGTCAATGAGCAGTTCTTC. This rearrangement joins TRBV30 to TRBJ2-1, with TRBD1 identical over 8 bases. After removal of 0 bases from V and 6 bases from J, the junction contained 10 bases not matched to a gene. The germline CDR1 and CDR2 sequences are GTSNPN and SVGIG (reference sequence). This CDR3 has 16 residues.

The chain combines TRBV19 with TRBJ2-5; the match to TRBD1 covers 9 bases. Unmatched junction bases numbered 12, after V lost 5 bases and J lost 5 bases. Looked up from germline, CDR1 is LNHDA and CDR2 is SQIVND (reference sequence). The CDR3 spans 16 residues. The CDR3 spells CASSSSPGTGLETQYF. The CDR3 DNA reads as TGTGCCAGTAGTTCCTCCCCCGGGACAGGGCTGGAGACCCAGTACTTC.

The chain employs TRBV9 and TRBJ1-3, with TRBD1 matching over 8 bases. Losses at the gene ends were 3 bases for V and 2 bases for J; bases not matched to a gene: 7. Germline V CDR1 and CDR2: SGDLS, YYNGEE. The CDR3 totals 16 residues. CDR3 bases: TGTGCCAGCAGCGACCGCCTGACAGGGGCTGGAAACACCATATATTTT. This codes for CASSDRLTGAGNTIYF.

The rearrangement uses TRBV2 and TRBJ2-7, with 7 bases that match TRBD1. The CDR3 covers 14 residues. The germline V gene has CDR1 SNHLY and CDR2 FYNNEI. V trimming: 6 bases; J trimming: 0 bases; junction bases outside the gene matches: 5. CDR3 sequence: CASRQTGSSYEQYF. The CDR3 DNA sequence: TGTGCCAGCAGACAGACAGGGAGCTCCTACGAGCAGTACTTC. Using reference TRBV2 and TRBJ2-7 for the parts outside the CDR3, the full variable domain is EPEVTQTPSHQVTQMGQEVILRCVPISNHLYFYWYRQILGQKVEFLVSFYNNEISEKSEIFDDQFSVERPDGSNFTLKIRSTKLEDSAMYFCASRQTGSSYEQYFGPGTRLTVT.

V usage is TRBV27 and J usage is TRBJ2-2; D may be TRBD1 or TRBD2 (6 bases each). V lost 5 bases and J 0 bases, leaving 13 bases between the germline ends. Looked up from germline, CDR1 is MNHEY and CDR2 is SMNVEV (reference sequence). This CDR3 contains 16 residues. Here the CDR3 reads CASSIRGPPNTGELFF. Here the CDR3 DNA reads TGTGCCAGCAGTATCCGGGGGCCTCCGAACACCGGGGAGCTGTTTTTT.

The J gene is TRBJ2-1, the V gene TRBV28; 8 nucleotides agree with TRBD1. V dropped 8 bases and J dropped 9; count of bases not matched to a gene: 9. The CDR3 is 13 amino acids. Germline V gene data show CDR1 as MDHEN and CDR2 as SYDVKM. CDR3 coding DNA: TGTGCCAGCCGAACAGGGGGTAGAAGTGAGCAGTTCTTC. It specifies CASRTGGRSEQFF.

V is TRBV28 and J is TRBJ2-7; 7 bases line up with TRBD1. The CDR3 has 17 residues. The germline CDR1 and CDR2 sequences are MDHEN and SYDVKM. J lost 0 bases, V lost 4 bases, and 12 bases had no gene match. CDR3 in DNA: TGTGCCAGCAGTTCGACAGGGAAAGGCCCTGACTCCTACGAGCAGTACTTC. Translating gives CASSSTGKGPDSYEQYF.

This chain uses TRBV6-1 with TRBJ2-7, with 7 bases matching TRBD1. CDR3 length: 15 residues. Germline V gene data show CDR1 as MNHNS and CDR2 as SASEGT. With V trimmed by 3 bases and J by 1 base, 6 bases remained unmatched. The CDR3 protein is CASSDFGTASYEQYF. The CDR3 DNA reads TGTGCCAGCAGTGATTTCGGGACAGCTTCCTACGAGCAGTACTTC.

The chain couples TRBV28 to TRBJ1-5; D possibly corresponds to TRBD1 (6 bases). Per germline, CDR1 MDHEN and CDR2 SYDVKM. This CDR3 region has 14 residues. V dropped 6 bases and J dropped 1 base, with 10 bases sitting between them. The CDR3 DNA sequence: TGTGCCAGCAGGCTAGGACAGAGCAATCAGCCCCAGCATTTT. This translates into CASRLGQSNQPQHF.

The CDR3 loop is CASREAFSGNTIYF. In nucleotides, the CDR3 is TGTGCCAGCCGGGAGGCTTTCTCTGGAAACACCATATATTTT. The chain recombines TRBV2 with TRBJ1-3; D uncertain. The CDR3 is made up of 14 amino acids. Germline values: CDR1 SNHLY, CDR2 FYNNEI. Trimming removed 8 bases at V and 0 bases at J, with 11 bases between.

The V call is TRBV30, the J call TRBJ2-5; D is unclear. The V and J ends lost 4 bases and 4 bases respectively, with 10 bases between them. Per the germline V gene, CDR1 is GTSNPN and CDR2 is SVGIG (reference sequence). CDR3 size: 12 residues. CDR3 in DNA: TGTGCCTGGACTAGACTTGGAGAGACCCAGTACTTC. Translation: CAWTRLGETQYF.

The genes are TRBV11-3 and TRBJ1-3, with D hard to call. This CDR3 is 13 amino acids long. Germline CDR1 reads SGHNT; CDR2 reads YENEEA. Trimming took off 5 bases at V and 4 bases at J, with 9 bases between the two ends. The chain's CDR3 is CASSPEPGNTIYF. CDR3 sequence (DNA): TGTGCCAGCAGCCCAGAGCCCGGAAACACCATATATTTT.

This chain uses TRBV9 with TRBJ1-1; D unresolved. Trimming shortened V by 4 bases and J by 1 base, and 11 bases separated the two germline ends. CDR1 and CDR2 (germline): SGDLS, YYNGEE. The CDR3 is 14 amino acids. The CDR3 protein is CASSFLVGNTEAFF. The DNA for the CDR3 is TGTGCCAGCAGCTTCTTAGTAGGGAACACTGAAGCTTTCTTT. Supplemented by reference TRBV9 and TRBJ1-1, the full variable domain reads DSGVTQTPKHLITATGQRVTLRCSPRSGDLSVYWYQQSLDQGLQFLIQYYNGEERAKGNILERFSAQQFPDLHSELNLSSLELGDSALYFCASSFLVGNTEAFFGQGTRLTVV.

The gene calls are TRBV5-1 and TRBJ2-3, with D maybe TRBD1 (6 bases). CDR3 length: 14 amino acids. Trimming took off 0 bases at V and 2 bases at J, with 7 bases between the two ends. Per the germline V gene, CDR1 is SGHRS and CDR2 is YFSETQ. The CDR3 coding sequence is TGCGCCAGCAGCTTGGTGGGACACACAGATACGCAGTATTTT. Its translation is CASSLVGHTDTQYF.

This clone was found once. The chain joins TRBV18 to TRBJ2-3; D is ambiguous. Germline CDR1 reads KGHSH; CDR2 reads LQKENI. V was cut by 3 bases and J by 5 bases, with 9 bases left in between. CDR3 length equals 13 residues. CDR3 sequence (DNA): TGTGCCAGCTCACCGAGACCACAAGATACGCAGTATTTT. This translates into CASSPRPQDTQYF.

The chain links TRBV7-9 to TRBJ1-2; 12 nucleotides agree with TRBD1. Germline V lookup: CDR1 SEHNR, CDR2 FQNEAQ (reference sequence). V was clipped by 3 bases and J by 8 bases; unmatched bases: 4. This CDR3 contains 14 residues. Here the CDR3 DNA reads TGTGCCAGCAGCTTGGGACAGGGGGCTGAGGGCTACACCTTC. Amino acid sequence: CASSLGQGAEGYTF. Full variable domain (remainder filled in from reference TRBV7-9 and TRBJ1-2): DTGVSQNPRHKITKRGQNVTFRCDPISEHNRLYWYRQTLGQGPEFLTYFQNEAQLEKSRLLSDRFSAERPKGSFSTLEIQRTEQGDSAMYLCASSLGQGAEGYTFGSGTRLTVV.

This chain uses TRBV9 with TRBJ1-1; 7 bases align to TRBD1. V lost 0 bases and J lost 0; bases outside the gene matches: 8. CDR1 and CDR2 (germline): SGDLS, YYNGEE. This CDR3 spans 17 amino acids. CDR3 in amino acids: CASSVAAGGGVNTEAFF. The CDR3, as DNA: TGTGCCAGCAGCGTAGCGGCAGGGGGTGGAGTGAACACTGAAGCTTTCTTT. The whole variable domain, filled in from reference TRBV9 and TRBJ1-1, reads DSGVTQTPKHLITATGQRVTLRCSPRSGDLSVYWYQQSLDQGLQFLIQYYNGEERAKGNILERFSAQQFPDLHSELNLSSLELGDSALYFCASSVAAGGGVNTEAFFGQGTRLTVV.